The clone carrying this T cell receptor (beta chain) came up a few times. Its specificity is unknown. The record originates from a study of response to subunit inactivated influenza vaccine. Study-level findings and limits: The authors put forward the suggestion that each seasonal influenza vaccination may bring in only a limited number of new T cells.

TCRdb ran MiXCR on the RT-PCR reads and lists one entry per CDR3 protein. The sample shows roughly 500,000 distinct CDR3 sequences, 25% of them seen only once. After removal of 3 bases from V and 9 bases from J, the junction contained 8 bases not matched to a gene. CDR1 is SNHLY and CDR2 is FYNNEI in the germline V gene. The CDR3 sequence is 15 residues long. Specimen: CD4+ T cells sorted from PBMCs, collected around 5 days after vaccination. The rearrangement uses TRBV2 and TRBJ2-1; 10 bases map to TRBD2. The TCR was taken from a man in his fifties who received an inactivated influenza vaccine. The CDR3 reads CASSEVSSGRPEQFF. As DNA, the CDR3 is TGTGCCAGCAGTGAGGTGTCTAGCGGGAGACCTGAGCAGTTCTTC.